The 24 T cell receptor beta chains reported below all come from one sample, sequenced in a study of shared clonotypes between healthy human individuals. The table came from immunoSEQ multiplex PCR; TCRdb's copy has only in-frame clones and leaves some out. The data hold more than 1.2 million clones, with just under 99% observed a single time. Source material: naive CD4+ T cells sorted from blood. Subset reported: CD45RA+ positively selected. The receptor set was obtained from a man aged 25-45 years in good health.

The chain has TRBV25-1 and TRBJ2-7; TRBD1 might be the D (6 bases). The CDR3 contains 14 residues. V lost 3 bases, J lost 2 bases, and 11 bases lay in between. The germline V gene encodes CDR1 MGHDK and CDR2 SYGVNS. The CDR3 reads CASSDQDRPYEQYF. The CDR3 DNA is TGTGCCAGCAGTGACCAGGACAGACCCTACGAGCAGTACTTC.

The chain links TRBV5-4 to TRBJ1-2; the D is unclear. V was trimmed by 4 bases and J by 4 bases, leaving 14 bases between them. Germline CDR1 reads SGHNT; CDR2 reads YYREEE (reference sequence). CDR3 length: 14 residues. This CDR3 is CASSPPGVGYGYTF. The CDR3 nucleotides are TGTGCCAGCAGCCCGCCGGGAGTGGGCTATGGCTACACCTTC.

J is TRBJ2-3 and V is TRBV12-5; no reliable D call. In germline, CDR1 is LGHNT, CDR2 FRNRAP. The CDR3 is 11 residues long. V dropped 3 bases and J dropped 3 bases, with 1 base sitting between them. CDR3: CASGLTDTQYF. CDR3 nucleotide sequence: TGTGCTAGTGGTTTAACAGATACGCAGTATTTT.

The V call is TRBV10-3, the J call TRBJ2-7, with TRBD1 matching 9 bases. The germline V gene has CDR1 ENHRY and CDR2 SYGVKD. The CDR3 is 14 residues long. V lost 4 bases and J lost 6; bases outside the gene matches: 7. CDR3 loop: CAISVEDRGREQYF. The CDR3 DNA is TGTGCCATCAGTGTGGAGGACAGGGGCCGCGAGCAGTACTTC.

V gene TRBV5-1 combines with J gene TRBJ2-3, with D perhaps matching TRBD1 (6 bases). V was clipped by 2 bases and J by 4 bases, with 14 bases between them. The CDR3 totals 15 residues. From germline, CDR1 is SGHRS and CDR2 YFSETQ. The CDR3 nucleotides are TGCGCCAGCAGCTTTGACAGGCCCCGCTCAGATACGCAGTATTTT. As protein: CASSFDRPRSDTQYF.

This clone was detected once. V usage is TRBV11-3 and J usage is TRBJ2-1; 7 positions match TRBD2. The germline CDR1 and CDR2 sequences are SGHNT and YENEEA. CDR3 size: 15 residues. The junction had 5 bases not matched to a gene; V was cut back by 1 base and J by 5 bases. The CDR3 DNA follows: TGTGCCAGCAGCTTAGCACTAGCGTCCCACAATGAGCAGTTCTTC. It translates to CASSLALASHNEQFF.

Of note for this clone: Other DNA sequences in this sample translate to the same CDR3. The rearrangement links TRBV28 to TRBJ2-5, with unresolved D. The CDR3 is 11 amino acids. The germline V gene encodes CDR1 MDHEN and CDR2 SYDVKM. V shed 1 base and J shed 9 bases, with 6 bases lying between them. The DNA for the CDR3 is TGTGCCAGCAGTTTATTGGGGTCCCAGTACTTC. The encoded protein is CASSLLGSQYF.

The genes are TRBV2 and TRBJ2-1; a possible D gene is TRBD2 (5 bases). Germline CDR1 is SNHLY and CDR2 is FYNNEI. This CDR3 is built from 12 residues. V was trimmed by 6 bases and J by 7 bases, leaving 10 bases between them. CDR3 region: CASSSSGNEQFF. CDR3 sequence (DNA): TGTGCCAGCAGCAGCAGCGGAAATGAGCAGTTCTTC.

In DNA, the CDR3 is TGTGCCAGCAGCCAGAGGCAGACTAACTATGGCTACACCTTC. Translating it yields CASSQRQTNYGYTF. The chain links TRBV14 to TRBJ1-2; D unclear. This CDR3 has 14 amino acids. V lost 3 bases to trimming and J lost 0 bases, with 8 bases between them. Germline assignment: CDR1 SGHDN and CDR2 FVKESK. Full variable domain (missing parts from reference TRBV14 and TRBJ1-2): EAGVTQFPSHSVIEKGQTVTLRCDPISGHDNLYWYRRVMGKEIKFLLHFVKESKQDESGMPNNRFLAERTGGTYSTLKVQPAELEDSGVYFCASSQRQTNYGYTFGSGTRLTVV.

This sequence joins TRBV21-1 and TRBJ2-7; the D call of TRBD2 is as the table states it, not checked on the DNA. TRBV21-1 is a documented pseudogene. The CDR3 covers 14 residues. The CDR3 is CASSKVVERPRGYF. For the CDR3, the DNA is TGTGCCAGCAGCAAAGTCGTAGAGCGACCTCGGGGGTACTTC.

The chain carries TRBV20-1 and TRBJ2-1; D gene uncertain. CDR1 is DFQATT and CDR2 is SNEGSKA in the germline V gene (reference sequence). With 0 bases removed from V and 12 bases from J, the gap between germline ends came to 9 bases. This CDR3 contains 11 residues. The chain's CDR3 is CSARDRSRQFF. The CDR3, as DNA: TGCAGTGCTAGAGATCGATCGAGGCAGTTCTTC.

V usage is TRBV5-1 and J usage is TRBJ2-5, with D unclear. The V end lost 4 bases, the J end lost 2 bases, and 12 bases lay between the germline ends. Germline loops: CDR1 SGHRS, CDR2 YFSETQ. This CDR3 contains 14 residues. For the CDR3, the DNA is TGCGCCAGCAGCCCGGTGGATTTTCAAGAGACCCAGTACTTC. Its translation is CASSPVDFQETQYF.

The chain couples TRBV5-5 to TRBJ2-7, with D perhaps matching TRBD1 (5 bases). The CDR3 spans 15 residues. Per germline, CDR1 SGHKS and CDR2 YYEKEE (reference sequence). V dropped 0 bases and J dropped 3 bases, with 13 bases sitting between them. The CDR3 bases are TGTGCCAGCAGCTTGGTGATCGGACACTTCTACGAGCAGTACTTC. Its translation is CASSLVIGHFYEQYF.

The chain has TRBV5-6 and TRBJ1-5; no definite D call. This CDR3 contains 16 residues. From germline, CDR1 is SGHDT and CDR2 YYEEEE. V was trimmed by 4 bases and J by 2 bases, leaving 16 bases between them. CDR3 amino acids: CASSPASAGRNQPQHF. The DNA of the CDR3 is TGTGCCAGCAGCCCCGCTTCCGCGGGTCGCAATCAGCCCCAGCATTTT.

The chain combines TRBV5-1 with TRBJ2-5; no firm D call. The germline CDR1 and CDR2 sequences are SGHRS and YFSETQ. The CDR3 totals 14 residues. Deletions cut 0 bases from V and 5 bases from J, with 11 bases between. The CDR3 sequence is CASSLDVGGETQYF. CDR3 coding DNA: TGCGCCAGCAGCTTGGACGTCGGTGGGGAGACCCAGTACTTC.

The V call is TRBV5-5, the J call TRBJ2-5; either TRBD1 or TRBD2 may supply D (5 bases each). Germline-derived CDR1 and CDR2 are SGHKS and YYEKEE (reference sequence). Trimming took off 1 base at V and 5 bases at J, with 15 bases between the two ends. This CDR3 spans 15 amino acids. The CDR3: CASSLILQGGETQYF. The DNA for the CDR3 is TGTGCCAGCAGCTTGATTCTGCAGGGCGGGGAGACCCAGTACTTC.

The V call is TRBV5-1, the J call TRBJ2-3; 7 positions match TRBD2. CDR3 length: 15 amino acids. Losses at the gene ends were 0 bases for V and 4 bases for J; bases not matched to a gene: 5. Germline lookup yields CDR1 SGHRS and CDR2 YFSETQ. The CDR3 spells CASSLGPAGADTQYF. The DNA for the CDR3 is TGCGCCAGCAGCTTGGGACCCGCGGGGGCAGATACGCAGTATTTT.

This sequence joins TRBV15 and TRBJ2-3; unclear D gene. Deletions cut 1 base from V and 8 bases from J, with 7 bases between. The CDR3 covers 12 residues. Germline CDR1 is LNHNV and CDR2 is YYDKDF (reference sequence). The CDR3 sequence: CATSRATGTQYF. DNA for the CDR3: TGTGCCACCAGCAGAGCGACGGGTACGCAGTATTTT. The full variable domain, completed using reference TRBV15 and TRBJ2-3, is DAMVIQNPRYQVTQFGKPVTLSCSQTLNHNVMYWYQQKSSQAPKLLFHYYDKDFNNEADTPDNFQSRRPNTSFCFLDIRSPGLGDTAMYLCATSRATGTQYFGPGTRLTVL.

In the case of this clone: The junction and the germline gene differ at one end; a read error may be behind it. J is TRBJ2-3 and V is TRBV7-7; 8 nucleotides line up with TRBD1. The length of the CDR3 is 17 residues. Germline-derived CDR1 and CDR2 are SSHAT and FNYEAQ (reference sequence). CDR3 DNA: TGTGCTAGCAGCCTAACCCGGACAGGGCACAGCACAGATACGCAGTATTTT. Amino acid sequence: CASSLTRTGHSTDTQYF.

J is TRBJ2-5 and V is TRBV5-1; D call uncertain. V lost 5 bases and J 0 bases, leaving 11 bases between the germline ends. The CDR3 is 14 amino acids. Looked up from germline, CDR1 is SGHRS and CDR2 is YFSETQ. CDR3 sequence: CASRSTSYQETQYF. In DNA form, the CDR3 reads TGCGCCAGCAGGTCGACCTCGTACCAAGAGACCCAGTACTTC.

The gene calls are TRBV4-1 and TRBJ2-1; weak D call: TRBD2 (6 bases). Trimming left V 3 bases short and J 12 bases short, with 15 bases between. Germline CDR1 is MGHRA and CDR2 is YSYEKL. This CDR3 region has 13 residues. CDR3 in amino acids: CASSQIGGVLQFF. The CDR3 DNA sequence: TGCGCCAGCAGCCAGATCGGAGGGGTACTGCAGTTCTTC.

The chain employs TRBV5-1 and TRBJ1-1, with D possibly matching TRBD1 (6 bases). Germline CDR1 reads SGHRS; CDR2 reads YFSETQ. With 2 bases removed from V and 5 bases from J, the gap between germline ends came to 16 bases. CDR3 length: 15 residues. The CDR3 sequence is CASSLQGAVATEAFF. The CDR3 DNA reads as TGCGCCAGCAGCTTACAGGGTGCCGTGGCTACTGAAGCTTTCTTT.

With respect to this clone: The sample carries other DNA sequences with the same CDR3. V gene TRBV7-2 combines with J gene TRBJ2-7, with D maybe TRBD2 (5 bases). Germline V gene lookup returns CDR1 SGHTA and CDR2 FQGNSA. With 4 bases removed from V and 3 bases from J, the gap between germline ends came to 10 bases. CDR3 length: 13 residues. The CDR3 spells CASSSRGRYEQYF. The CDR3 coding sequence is TGTGCCAGCAGCTCCCGCGGGCGCTACGAGCAGTACTTC. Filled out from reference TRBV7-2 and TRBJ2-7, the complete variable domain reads GAGVSQSPSNKVTEKGKDVELRCDPISGHTALYWYRQSLGQGLEFLIYFQGNSAPDKSGLPSDRFSAERTGGSVSTLTIQRTQQEDSAVYLCASSSRGRYEQYFGPGTRLTVT.

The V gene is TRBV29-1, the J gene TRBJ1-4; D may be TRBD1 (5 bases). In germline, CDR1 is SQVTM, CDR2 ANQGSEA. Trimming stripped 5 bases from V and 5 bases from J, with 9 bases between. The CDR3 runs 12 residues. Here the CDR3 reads CSVRQKNEKLFF. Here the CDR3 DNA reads TGCAGCGTTCGACAGAAGAATGAAAAACTGTTTTTT.